The T cell receptor (beta chain) described here comes from a study of blood T cell repertoires in COVID-19 (dated by TCRdb to between 2020 and 2021). At the level of the whole study: Samples covering the acute and convalescent phases of COVID-19 were provided by collaborators in the United States, Italy and Spain. The sample metadata nearly always contained a de-identified subject ID, COVID-19 status, age in years and sex. The samples were drawn from two sources: the first 160 participants of the ongoing ImmuneRACE study, and over 1,000 subjects contributed by 6 global collaborators. The material from the prospective study consisted of cDNA or gDNA derived from T cells, B-cell-depleted T cells, or PBMCs. The dataset comprised deeply sampled blood TCRbeta repertoires from subjects exposed to, actively infected with, or recovered from COVID-19. Where available, HLA class I and class II types were taken from metadata supplied by the sample provider and were not determined by assay-based typing. The repertoires were made available in a free public database intended to serve as a resource for research on the immune response to SARS-CoV-2. Study-wide findings and limitations: The amount of clinical and demographic metadata varied by source and participant and was provided uncurated.

According to the germline V gene (reference sequence), CDR1 reads LNHDA and CDR2 reads SQIVND. The germline ends are 7 bases apart after V is trimmed by 6 bases and J by 8 bases. The CDR3, from cysteine to phenylalanine, totals 11 residues. The read is trimmed to its CDR3 DNA, 33 bases read in frame from base 1. Turning to this clone: The antigen it recognizes is unknown. Qualities for individual bases were not recorded, and no much larger clone is one base off.

The immunoSEQ Assay, a bias-controlled multiplex PCR, was used to amplify TCRbeta CDR3 regions from genomic DNA. As for the original processing: Nucleated cell counts per sample were estimated from amplification of reference gene primers within the assay. To quantify the absolute abundance of each unique TCRbeta CDR3 rearrangement, sequence reads were collapsed and filtered. For each sample, productive Simpson clonality was calculated as the square root of Simpson's diversity index across productive rearrangements. Drawn from immuneACCESS, this table holds only the in-frame rearrangements with V and J called that TCRdb kept. Clones are partly lost; checked studies trace under half to an unresolved V gene and leave the rest unexplained. That table is the source of V, J and clone size, and D and trimming were worked out from the DNA. For this sample there are 150,000 to 200,000 clones; 75% to 80% appear just once. The biggest ten clones account for 26% of the sample.

Each collaborating institution followed its own protocols to collect whole blood in K2EDTA tubes. For TCRbeta analysis, collaborators shipped samples in one of three forms: frozen whole blood, isolated PBMCs, or DNA extracted from either of those sample types. The rearrangement combines TRBV19 with TRBJ1-4; tentative D gene TRBD1, with 5 bases matching. This TCR derives from a woman between 65 and 79 years old with acute or convalescent COVID-19. The sequenced material came from peripheral blood. The sequenced DNA is TGTGCCAGTAGAAACAGGGAAAAACTGTTTTTT. Translation gives CASRNREKLFF.